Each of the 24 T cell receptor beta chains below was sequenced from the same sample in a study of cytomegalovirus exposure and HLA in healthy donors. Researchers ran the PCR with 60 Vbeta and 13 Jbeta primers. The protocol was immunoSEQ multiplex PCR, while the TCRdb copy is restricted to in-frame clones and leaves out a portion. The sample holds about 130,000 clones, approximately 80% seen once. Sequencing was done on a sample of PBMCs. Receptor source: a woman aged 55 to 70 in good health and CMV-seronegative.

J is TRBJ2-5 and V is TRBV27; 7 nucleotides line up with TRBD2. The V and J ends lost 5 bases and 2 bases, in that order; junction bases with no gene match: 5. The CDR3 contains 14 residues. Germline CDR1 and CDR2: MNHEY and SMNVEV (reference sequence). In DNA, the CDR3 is TGTGCCAGCAGTCAATCTAGCGGTCAAGAGACCCAGTACTTC. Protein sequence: CASSQSSGQETQYF.

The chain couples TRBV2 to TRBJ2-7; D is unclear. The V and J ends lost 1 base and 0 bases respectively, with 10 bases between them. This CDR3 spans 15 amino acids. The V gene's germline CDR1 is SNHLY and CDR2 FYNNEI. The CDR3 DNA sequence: TGTGCCAGCAGTGAAGGCCTCAGTCCCTCCTACGAGCAGTACTTC. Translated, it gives CASSEGLSPSYEQYF. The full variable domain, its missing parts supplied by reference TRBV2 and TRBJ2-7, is EPEVTQTPSHQVTQMGQEVILRCVPISNHLYFYWYRQILGQKVEFLVSFYNNEISEKSEIFDDQFSVERPDGSNFTLKIRSTKLEDSAMYFCASSEGLSPSYEQYFGPGTRLTVT.

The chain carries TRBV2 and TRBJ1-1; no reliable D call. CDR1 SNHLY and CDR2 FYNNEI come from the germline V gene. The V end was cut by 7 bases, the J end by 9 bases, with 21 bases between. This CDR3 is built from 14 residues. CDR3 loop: CASNSFTIQWQAFF. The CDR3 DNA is TGTGCCAGCAATTCCTTCACAATACAGTGGCAAGCTTTCTTT.

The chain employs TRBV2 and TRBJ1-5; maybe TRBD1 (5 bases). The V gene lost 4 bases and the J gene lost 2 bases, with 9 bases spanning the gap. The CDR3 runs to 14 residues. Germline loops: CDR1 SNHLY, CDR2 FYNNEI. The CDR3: CASSAGGGNQPQHF. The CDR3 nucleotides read TGTGCCAGCAGTGCGGGGGGGGGCAATCAGCCCCAGCATTTT.

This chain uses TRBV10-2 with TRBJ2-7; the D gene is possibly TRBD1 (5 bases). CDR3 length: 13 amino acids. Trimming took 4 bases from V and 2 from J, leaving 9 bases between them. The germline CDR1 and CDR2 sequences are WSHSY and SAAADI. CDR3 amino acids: CASSVQGPYEQYF. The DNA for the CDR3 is TGCGCCAGCAGTGTCCAGGGTCCCTACGAGCAGTACTTC.

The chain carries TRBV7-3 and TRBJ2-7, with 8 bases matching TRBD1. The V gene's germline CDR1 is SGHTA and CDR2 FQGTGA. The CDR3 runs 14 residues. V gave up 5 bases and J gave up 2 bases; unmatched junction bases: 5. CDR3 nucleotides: TGTGCCAGCAGCCCAGGGGGCTCCCCCTACGAGCAGTACTTC. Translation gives CASSPGGSPYEQYF.

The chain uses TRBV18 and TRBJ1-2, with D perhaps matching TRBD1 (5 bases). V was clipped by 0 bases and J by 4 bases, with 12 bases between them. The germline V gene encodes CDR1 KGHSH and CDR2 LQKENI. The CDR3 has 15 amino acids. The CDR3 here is CASSPPARATYGYTF. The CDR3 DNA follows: TGTGCCAGCTCACCACCGGCCAGGGCGACCTATGGCTACACCTTC.

The CDR3 nucleotides are TGTGCCATCAGTACCGGGACAGGCTATGGCTACACCTTC. It codes for CAISTGTGYGYTF. The chain recombines TRBV10-3 with TRBJ1-2, with TRBD1 identical over 8 bases. Trimming removed 5 bases from V and 4 bases from J; junction bases left unmatched: 3. The CDR3 runs to 13 residues. CDR1 and CDR2 from the germline V gene are ENHRY and SYGVKD.

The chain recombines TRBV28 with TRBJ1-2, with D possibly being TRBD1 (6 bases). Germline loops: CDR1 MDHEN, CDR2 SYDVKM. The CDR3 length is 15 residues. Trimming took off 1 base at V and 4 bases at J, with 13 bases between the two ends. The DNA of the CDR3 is TGTGCCAGCAGTTTATTGGTCGGGGGGCCCTATGGCTACACCTTC. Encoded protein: CASSLLVGGPYGYTF.

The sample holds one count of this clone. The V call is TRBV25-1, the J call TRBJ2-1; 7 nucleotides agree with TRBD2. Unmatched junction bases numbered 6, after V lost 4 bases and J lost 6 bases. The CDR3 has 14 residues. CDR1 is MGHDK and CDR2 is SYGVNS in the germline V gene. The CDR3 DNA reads TGTGCCAGCAGTGCCGCAGCGGGAACCAATGAGCAGTTCTTC. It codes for CASSAAAGTNEQFF.

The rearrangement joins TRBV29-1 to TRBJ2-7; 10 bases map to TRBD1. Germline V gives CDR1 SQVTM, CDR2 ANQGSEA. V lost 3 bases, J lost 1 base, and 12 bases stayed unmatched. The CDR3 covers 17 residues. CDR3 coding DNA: TGCAGCGTTGAGGGTACCGAGGACAGGGGGGCATCCTACGAGCAGTACTTC. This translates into CSVEGTEDRGASYEQYF.

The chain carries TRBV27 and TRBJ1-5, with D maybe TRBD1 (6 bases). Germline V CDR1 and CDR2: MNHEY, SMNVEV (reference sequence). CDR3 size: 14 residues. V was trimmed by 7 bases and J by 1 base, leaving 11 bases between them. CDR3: CASKGGFSNQPQHF. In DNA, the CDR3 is TGTGCCAGCAAGGGGGGGTTCAGCAATCAGCCCCAGCATTTT.

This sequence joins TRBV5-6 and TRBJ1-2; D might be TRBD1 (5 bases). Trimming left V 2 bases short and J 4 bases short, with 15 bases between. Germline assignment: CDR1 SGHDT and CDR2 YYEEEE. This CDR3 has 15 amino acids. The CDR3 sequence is CASSFQTRQFYGYTF. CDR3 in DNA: TGTGCCAGCAGCTTTCAAACTCGACAGTTCTATGGCTACACCTTC.

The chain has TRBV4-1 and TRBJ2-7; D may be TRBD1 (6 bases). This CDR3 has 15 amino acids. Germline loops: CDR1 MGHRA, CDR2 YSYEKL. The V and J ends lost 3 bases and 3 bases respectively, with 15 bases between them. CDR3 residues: CASSQWQGTYYEQYF. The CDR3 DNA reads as TGCGCCAGCAGCCAGTGGCAGGGGACCTACTACGAGCAGTACTTC.

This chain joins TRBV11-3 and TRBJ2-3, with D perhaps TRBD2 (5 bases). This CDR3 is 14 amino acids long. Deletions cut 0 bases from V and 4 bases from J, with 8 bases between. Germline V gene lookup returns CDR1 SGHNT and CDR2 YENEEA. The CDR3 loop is CASSLDGVADTQYF. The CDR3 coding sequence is TGTGCCAGCAGCTTAGACGGGGTCGCAGATACGCAGTATTTT. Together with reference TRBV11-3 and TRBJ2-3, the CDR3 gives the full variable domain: EAGVVQSPRYKIIEKKQPVAFWCNPISGHNTLYWYLQNLGQGPELLIRYENEEAVDDSQLPKDRFSAERLKGVDSTLKIQPAELGDSAVYLCASSLDGVADTQYFGPGTRLTVL.

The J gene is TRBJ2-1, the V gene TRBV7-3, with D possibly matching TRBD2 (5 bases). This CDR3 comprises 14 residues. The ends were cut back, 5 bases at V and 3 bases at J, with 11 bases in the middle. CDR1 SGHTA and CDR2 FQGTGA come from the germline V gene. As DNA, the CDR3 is TGTGCCAGCAGCCCAACTAGTATCTACAATGAGCAGTTCTTC. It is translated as CASSPTSIYNEQFF.

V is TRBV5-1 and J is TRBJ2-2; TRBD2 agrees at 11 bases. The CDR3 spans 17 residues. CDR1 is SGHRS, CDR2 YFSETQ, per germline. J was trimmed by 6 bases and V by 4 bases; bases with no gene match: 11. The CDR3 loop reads CASSPDLLAGVSGELFF. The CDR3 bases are TGCGCCAGCAGCCCAGACTTACTAGCGGGAGTGTCCGGGGAGCTGTTTTTT.

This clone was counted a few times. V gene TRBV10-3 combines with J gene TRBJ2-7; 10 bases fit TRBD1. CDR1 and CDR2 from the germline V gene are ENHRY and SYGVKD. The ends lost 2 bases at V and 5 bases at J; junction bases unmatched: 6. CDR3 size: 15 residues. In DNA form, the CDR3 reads TGTGCCATCAGTGAGCCAAGGGACAGGGGCGACGAGCAGTACTTC. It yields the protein CAISEPRDRGDEQYF.

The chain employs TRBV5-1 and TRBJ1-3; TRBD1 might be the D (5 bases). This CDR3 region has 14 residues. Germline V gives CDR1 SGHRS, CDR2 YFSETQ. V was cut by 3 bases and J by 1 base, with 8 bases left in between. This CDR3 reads CASSSGLSGNTIYF. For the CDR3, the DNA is TGCGCCAGCAGCTCAGGGCTATCTGGAAACACCATATATTTT.

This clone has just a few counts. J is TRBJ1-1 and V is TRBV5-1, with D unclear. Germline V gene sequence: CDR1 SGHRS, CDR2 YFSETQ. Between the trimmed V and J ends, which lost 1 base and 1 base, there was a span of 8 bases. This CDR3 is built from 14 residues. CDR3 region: CASSLNPGNTEAFF. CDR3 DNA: TGCGCCAGCAGCTTGAATCCAGGGAACACTGAAGCTTTCTTT.

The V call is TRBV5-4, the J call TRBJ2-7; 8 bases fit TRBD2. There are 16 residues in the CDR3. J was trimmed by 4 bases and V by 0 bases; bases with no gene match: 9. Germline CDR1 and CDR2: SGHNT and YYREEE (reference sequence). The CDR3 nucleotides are TGTGCCAGCAGCTTGGCTGCGGGAGGACCGGGTTACGAGCAGTACTTC. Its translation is CASSLAAGGPGYEQYF.

The CDR3 sequence: CASSLTRLGGEKLFF. Written as DNA, the CDR3 is TGTGCCAGCAGCTTAACCAGGCTGGGAGGCGAAAAACTGTTTTTT. The rearrangement uses TRBV7-2 and TRBJ1-4, with D hard to call. Deletions cut 2 bases from V and 8 bases from J, with 15 bases between. The CDR3 has 15 residues. CDR1 is SGHTA, CDR2 FQGNSA, per germline.

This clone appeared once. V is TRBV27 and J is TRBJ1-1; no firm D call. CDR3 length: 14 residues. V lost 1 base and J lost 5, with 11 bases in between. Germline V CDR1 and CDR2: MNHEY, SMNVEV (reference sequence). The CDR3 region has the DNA TGTGCCAGCAGTTTATATGGGCCCCAGACTGAAGCTTTCTTT. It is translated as CASSLYGPQTEAFF.

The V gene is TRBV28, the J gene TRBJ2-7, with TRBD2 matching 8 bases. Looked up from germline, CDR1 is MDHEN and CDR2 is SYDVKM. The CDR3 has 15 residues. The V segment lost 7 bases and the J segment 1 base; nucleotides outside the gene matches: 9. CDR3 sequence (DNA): TGTGCCAGCACGTCGCGCGGGAGGACTTCCTACGAGCAGTACTTC. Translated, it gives CASTSRGRTSYEQYF.